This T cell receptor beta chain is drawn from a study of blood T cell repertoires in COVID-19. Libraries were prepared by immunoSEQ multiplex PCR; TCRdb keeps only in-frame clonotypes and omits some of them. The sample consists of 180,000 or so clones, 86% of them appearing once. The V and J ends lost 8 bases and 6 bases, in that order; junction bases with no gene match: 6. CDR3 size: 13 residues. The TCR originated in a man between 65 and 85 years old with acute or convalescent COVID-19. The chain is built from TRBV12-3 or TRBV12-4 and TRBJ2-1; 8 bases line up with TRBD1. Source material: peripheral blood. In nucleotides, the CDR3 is TGTGCCAGCTACAGGACAGGGTTCAATGAGCAGTTCTTC. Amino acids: CASYRTGFNEQFF.